This is a list of T cell receptor beta chains from one sample in a study of cytomegalovirus exposure and HLA in healthy donors. The assay was immunoSEQ multiplex PCR, and TCRdb's table has in-frame clones only and misses some. Here the sample table reports roughly 73,000 clones. The sample was PBMCs. Every receptor here comes from a man aged 45-65 years in good health and CMV-seropositive. CDR3s include the opening cysteine and the closing phenylalanine or tryptophan. D genes are given only for firm matches.

>-|TRBJ1-2|TRBV27
TGTGCCAGCAGTAGGGGAGGGACTAGTGGCTACACCTTC
CASSRGGTSGYTF
>-|TRBJ1-2|TRBV6-1
TGTGCCAGCAGTTCAGGACTCCTTAACTATGGCTACACCTTC
CASSSGLLNYGYTF
>-|TRBJ2-5|TRBV27
TGTGCCAGCAGTACCCTCGGGGGGCTGGAGACCCAGTACTTC
CASSTLGGLETQYF
>TRBD1|TRBJ1-5|TRBV28
TGTGCCAGCAAAAAATCAGGACAGGGGAATCAGCCCCAGCATTTT
CASKKSGQGNQPQHF
>-|TRBJ2-2|TRBV19
TGTGCCAGCACAGGAATAGGGGAGCTGTTTTTT
CASTGIGELFF
>TRBD1|TRBJ1-5|TRBV9
TGTGCCAGCAGCGGCACAGGGGGCGGACAGCCCCAGCATTTT
CASSGTGGGQPQHF
>TRBD1|TRBJ2-3|TRBV7-2
TGTGCCAGCAGCCTTACAGGGGCGAGGACAGATACGCAGTATTTT
CASSLTGARTDTQYF
>-|TRBJ1-4|TRBV2
TGTGCCAGCAGTGAGGAGCAGGGCTTTAATGAAAAACTGTTTTTT
CASSEEQGFNEKLFF
>-|TRBJ1-2|TRBV5-4
TGTGCCAGCAGCTTGCTGGGAGGCGCTGGCTATAACTATGGCTACACCTTC
CASSLLGGAGYNYGYTF
>-|TRBJ1-2|TRBV11-2
TGTGCCAGCAGCTCTTTAATAGACAGCGAGGAGGGCTACACCTTC
CASSSLIDSEEGYTF
>-|TRBJ2-2|TRBV11-2
TGTGCCAGCAGCCTTAACAGGGTGGAAACCGGGGAGCTGTTTTTT
CASSLNRVETGELFF
>TRBD2|TRBJ2-7|TRBV5-4
TGTGCCAGCAGCCCCGGCACTAGCGGGAGGGCCTACGAGCAGTACTTC
CASSPGTSGRAYEQYF
>-|TRBJ1-6|TRBV5-1
TGCGCCAGCACCCAAAATTTAGATTCACCCCTCCACTTT
CASTQNLDSPLHF
>-|TRBJ1-4|TRBV28
TGTGCCAGCAGTTATGATTCGGGAAAACTGTTTTTT
CASSYDSGKLFF
>TRBD1|TRBJ1-1|TRBV6-4
TGTGCCAGCAGTGACTCGTACAGGGGTACTGAAGCTTTCTTT
CASSDSYRGTEAFF
>TRBD1|TRBJ2-1|TRBV18
TGTGCCAGCCGTGACAGGGACAATGAGCAGTTCTTC
CASRDRDNEQFF
>TRBD2|TRBJ2-5|TRBV9
TGTGCCAGCAGCGTAGGACTAGCGGGAGGAGAGACCCAGTACTTC
CASSVGLAGGETQYF
>-|TRBJ2-4|TRBV7-7
TGTGCCAGCAGCTTAGTTTGGGGGAGGAAAAACATTCAGTACTTC
CASSLVWGRKNIQYF
>-|TRBJ2-1|TRBV30
TGTGCCTGGAAAGCGTACAATGAGCAGTTCTTC
CAWKAYNEQFF
>TRBD1|TRBJ1-5|TRBV29-1
TGCAGCGTCGCCGGGACAGAGAGCGGTCAGCCCCAGCATTTT
CSVAGTESGQPQHF
>TRBD1|TRBJ1-4|TRBV10-3
TGTGCCATCAGTACTAACCAGGGGGCTAATGAAAAACTGTTTTTT
CAISTNQGANEKLFF
>TRBD1|TRBJ1-1|TRBV2
TGTGCCAGCGCTCCGGGACAGGGGGGAATTGAAGCTTTCTTT
CASAPGQGGIEAFF
>-|TRBJ2-1|TRBV6-5
TGTGCCAGCAGTTCCAACAGGGAAAGCAATGAGCAGTTCTTC
CASSSNRESNEQFF
>-|TRBJ1-1|TRBV9
TGTGCCAGCAGCGTAGACCGCGACCCGGGCGGGGGCGCTAAGATGAACACTGAAGCTTTCTTT
CASSVDRDPGGGAKMNTEAFF
>-|TRBJ2-1|TRBV5-8
TGTGCCAGCAACCTCAGGGGATCGCCCTACAATGAGCAGTTCTTC
CASNLRGSPYNEQFF
>-|TRBJ1-2|TRBV25-1
TGTGCCAGCAGTGGGCTGGACTATGGCTACACCTTC
CASSGLDYGYTF
>-|TRBJ1-2|TRBV19
TGTGCCAGTAGTCTTCCCATGGAGGGTGTCTATGGCTACACCTTC
CASSLPMEGVYGYTF